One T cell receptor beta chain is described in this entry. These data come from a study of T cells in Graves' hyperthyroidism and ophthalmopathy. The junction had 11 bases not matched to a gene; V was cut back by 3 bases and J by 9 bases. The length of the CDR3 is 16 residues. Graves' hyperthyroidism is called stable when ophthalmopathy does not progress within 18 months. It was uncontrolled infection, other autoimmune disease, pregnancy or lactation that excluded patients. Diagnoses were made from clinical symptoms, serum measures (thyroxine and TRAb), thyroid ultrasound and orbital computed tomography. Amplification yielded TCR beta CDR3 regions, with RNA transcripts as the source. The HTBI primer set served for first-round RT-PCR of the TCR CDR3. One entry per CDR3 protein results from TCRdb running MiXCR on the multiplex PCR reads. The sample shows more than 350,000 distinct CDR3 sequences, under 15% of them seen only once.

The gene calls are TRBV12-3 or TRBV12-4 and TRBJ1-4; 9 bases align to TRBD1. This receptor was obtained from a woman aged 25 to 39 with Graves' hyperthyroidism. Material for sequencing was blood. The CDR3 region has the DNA TGTGCCAGCAGTTTCGGACAGGGGAGTGGGGCGAAAAAACTGTTTTTT. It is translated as CASSFGQGSGAKKLFF.